This T cell receptor (beta chain) was captured in a study of blood T cells in healthy people across ages. The CDR3 has 13 residues. Germline CDR1 is MDHEN and CDR2 is SYDVKM. Trimming left V 4 bases short and J 8 bases short, with 12 bases between. Study results and limitations: It was found that TCR beta diversity correlated strongly with the percentage of naive T cells.

Primed by a sample-barcoded 5' primer and a J-beta primer mix, a second PCR proceeded for about 7 to 11 cycles. TCRdb fed the 5' RACE reads into MiXCR, producing one record per CDR3 protein. Of about a million distinct CDR3 sequences in the sample, roughly 50% are singletons; the top ten hold roughly 13%. In regard to this clonotype: What it recognizes is unknown.

The receptor comes from a man in his thirties or forties in good health. The chain recombines TRBV28 with TRBJ2-1; D gene ambiguous. The material sequenced was blood. CDR3 sequence: CASSWSERYEQFF. The CDR3 region has the DNA TGTGCCAGCAGTTGGTCTGAACGGTATGAGCAGTTCTTC.